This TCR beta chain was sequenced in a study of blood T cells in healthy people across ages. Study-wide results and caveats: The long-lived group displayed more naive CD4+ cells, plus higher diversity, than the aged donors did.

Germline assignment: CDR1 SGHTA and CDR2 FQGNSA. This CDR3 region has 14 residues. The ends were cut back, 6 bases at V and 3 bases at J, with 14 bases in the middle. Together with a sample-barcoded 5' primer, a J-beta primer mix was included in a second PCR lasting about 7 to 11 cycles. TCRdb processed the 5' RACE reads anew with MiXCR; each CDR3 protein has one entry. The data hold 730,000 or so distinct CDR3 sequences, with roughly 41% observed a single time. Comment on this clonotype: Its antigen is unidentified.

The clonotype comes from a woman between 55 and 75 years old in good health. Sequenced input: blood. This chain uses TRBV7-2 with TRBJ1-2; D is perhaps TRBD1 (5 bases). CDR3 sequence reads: CASRTQGSDYGYTF. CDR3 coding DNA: TGTGCCAGCAGAACCCAGGGCTCCGACTATGGCTACACCTTC.